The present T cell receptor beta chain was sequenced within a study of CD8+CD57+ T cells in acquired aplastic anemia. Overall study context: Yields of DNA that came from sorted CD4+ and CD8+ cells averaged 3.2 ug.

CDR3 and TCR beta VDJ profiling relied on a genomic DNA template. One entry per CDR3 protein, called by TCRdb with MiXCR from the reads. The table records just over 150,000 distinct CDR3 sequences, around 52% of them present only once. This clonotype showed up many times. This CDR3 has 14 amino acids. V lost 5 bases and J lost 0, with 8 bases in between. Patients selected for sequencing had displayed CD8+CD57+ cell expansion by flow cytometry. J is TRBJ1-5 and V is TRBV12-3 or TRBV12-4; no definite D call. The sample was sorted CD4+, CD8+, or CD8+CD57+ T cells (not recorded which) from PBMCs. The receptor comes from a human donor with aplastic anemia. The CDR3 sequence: CASSPSNSNQPQHF. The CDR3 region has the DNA TGTGCCAGCAGTCCAAGTAATAGCAATCAGCCCCAGCATTTT.